These T cell receptor beta chains were read from a single sample in a study of CD8 T cells in ankylosing spondylitis. TCRdb re-called the 5' RACE reads with MiXCR, one entry per CDR3 protein. Altogether about 240,000 distinct CDR3 sequences are present, around 7.8% being singletons, with the ten largest covering about 6.8%. Sequenced material: blood, either unsorted or a sorted T cell fraction (not recorded which). Receptor source: a male donor with ankylosing spondylitis or in good health (not recorded which). The CDR3 runs from the conserved cysteine through the conserved F or W. D genes are given only for firm matches. Some rows have no size entry. The others give once, few or many, or a class for an expanded clone.

D gene: TRBD1
clone size: many
V gene: TRBV6-5
J gene: TRBJ1-6
CDR3 DNA: TGTGCCAGCAGTTACTCGAAACAGGGGAGTTCACCCCTCCACTTT
CDR3 protein: CASSYSKQGSSPLHF

D gene: -
clone size: many
V gene: TRBV10-3
J gene: TRBJ2-5
CDR3 DNA: TGTGCCACGGGCACTCAAGAGACCCAGTACTTC
CDR3 protein: CATGTQETQYF

D gene: -
clone size: many
V gene: TRBV20-1
J gene: TRBJ1-2
CDR3 DNA: TGCAGTGCTACGACCCACAGGACCCGAGAAGGCTACACCTTC
CDR3 protein: CSATTHRTREGYTF

D gene: -
clone size: many
V gene: TRBV3-1
J gene: TRBJ2-6
CDR3 DNA: TGTGCCAGCAGCCAAGATTTCGGCAGTGGGGCCAACGTCCTGACTTTC
CDR3 protein: CASSQDFGSGANVLTF

D gene: TRBD1
clone size: many
V gene: TRBV5-1
J gene: TRBJ2-3
CDR3 DNA: TGCGCCAGCAGCTTGGACAGGGGGCGCACAGATACGCAGTATTTT
CDR3 protein: CASSLDRGRTDTQYF

D gene: -
clone size: -
V gene: TRBV7-2
J gene: TRBJ2-5
CDR3 DNA: TGTGCCAGCAGTCCATATCCTCAAGAGACCCAGTACTTC
CDR3 protein: CASSPYPQETQYF

D gene: -
clone size: many
V gene: TRBV6-5
J gene: TRBJ1-5
CDR3 DNA: TGTGCCAGCAGTTACCCAGGGGTTAGCAATCAGCCCCAGCATTTT
CDR3 protein: CASSYPGVSNQPQHF

D gene: -
clone size: many
V gene: TRBV2
J gene: TRBJ1-5
CDR3 DNA: TGTGCCAGCAGTGAAGCTGGGACAAATCAGCCCCAGCATTTT
CDR3 protein: CASSEAGTNQPQHF

D gene: -
clone size: -
V gene: TRBV6-5
J gene: TRBJ1-1
CDR3 DNA: TGTGCCAGCATATCACCGAACACTGAAGCTTTCTTT
CDR3 protein: CASISPNTEAFF

D gene: -
clone size: few
V gene: TRBV7-2
J gene: TRBJ2-3
CDR3 DNA: TGTGCCAGCAGCTCCCGACCTAGCACAGATACGCAGTATTTT
CDR3 protein: CASSSRPSTDTQYF

D gene: -
clone size: many
V gene: TRBV12-3/TRBV12-4
J gene: TRBJ2-7
CDR3 DNA: TGTGCCAGCAGTCACAGGACAGCCTCCTACGAGCAGTACTTC
CDR3 protein: CASSHRTASYEQYF

D gene: TRBD2
clone size: many
V gene: TRBV25-1
J gene: TRBJ2-3
CDR3 DNA: TGTGCCAGCAGTGGGGGGACTAGCGGGATAAATACGCAGTATTTT
CDR3 protein: CASSGGTSGINTQYF

D gene: TRBD1
clone size: many
V gene: TRBV5-1
J gene: TRBJ1-1
CDR3 DNA: TGCGCCAGCAGCTCAAGGGACAGCTCAAAAGCTTTCTTT
CDR3 protein: CASSSRDSSKAFF

D gene: -
clone size: few
V gene: TRBV7-2
J gene: TRBJ2-7
CDR3 DNA: TGTGCCAGCAGCCCCCCGAATATCTACGAGCAGTACTTC
CDR3 protein: CASSPPNIYEQYF

D gene: -
clone size: -
V gene: TRBV20-1
J gene: TRBJ2-3
CDR3 DNA: TGCAGTGCTAGAGACCCCCGGGTCACAGATACGCAGTATTTT
CDR3 protein: CSARDPRVTDTQYF

D gene: -
clone size: -
V gene: TRBV5-1
J gene: TRBJ1-1
CDR3 DNA: TGCGCCAGCAGCTTGGCCGGGGCAGGGGACACTGAAGCTTTCTTT
CDR3 protein: CASSLAGAGDTEAFF

D gene: -
clone size: many
V gene: TRBV29-1
J gene: TRBJ1-1
CDR3 DNA: TGCAGCGTTGAATTAGGTTCGGTGATGAACACTGAAGCTTTCTTT
CDR3 protein: CSVELGSVMNTEAFF

D gene: TRBD2
clone size: many
V gene: TRBV20-1
J gene: TRBJ2-1
CDR3 DNA: TGCAGTGCTACAGCTCTTACTAGCGGAACCTACAATGAGCAGTTCTTC
CDR3 protein: CSATALTSGTYNEQFF

D gene: -
clone size: many
V gene: TRBV12-3/TRBV12-4
J gene: TRBJ1-1
CDR3 DNA: TGTGCCAGCAGCTCGGCCCAGGGCTCTCGTGCTGAAGCTTTCTTT
CDR3 protein: CASSSAQGSRAEAFF

D gene: -
clone size: many
V gene: TRBV6-5
J gene: TRBJ2-7
CDR3 DNA: TGTGCCAGCAGTTTTCAGGGGTCCTACGAGCAGTACTTC
CDR3 protein: CASSFQGSYEQYF

D gene: -
clone size: many
V gene: TRBV20-1
J gene: TRBJ2-3
CDR3 DNA: TGCAGTGCTAGGGCCATCGGTATCGCAGATACGCAGTATTTT
CDR3 protein: CSARAIGIADTQYF

D gene: -
clone size: few
V gene: TRBV7-3
J gene: TRBJ2-5
CDR3 DNA: TGTGCCAGCAGCCGGGACTCATTTGCGACCCAGTACTTC
CDR3 protein: CASSRDSFATQYF

D gene: -
clone size: many
V gene: TRBV7-2
J gene: TRBJ2-7
CDR3 DNA: TGTGCCAGCAGTCCAGCCCCGGGACAACCTACCTACGAGCAGTACTTC
CDR3 protein: CASSPAPGQPTYEQYF

D gene: -
clone size: -
V gene: TRBV30
J gene: TRBJ2-7
CDR3 DNA: TGTGCCTGGAGTGTACAGAGGACAGTTACCTACGAGCAGTACTTC
CDR3 protein: CAWSVQRTVTYEQYF

D gene: -
clone size: -
V gene: TRBV30
J gene: TRBJ2-7
CDR3 DNA: TGTGCCTGGAGTGTAGCTGTCACCTACGAGCAGTACTTC
CDR3 protein: CAWSVAVTYEQYF

D gene: TRBD1
clone size: many
V gene: TRBV20-1
J gene: TRBJ2-7
CDR3 DNA: TGCAGTGCTAGAGAAAGGGACAGGGGCTTCTACGAGCAGTACTTC
CDR3 protein: CSARERDRGFYEQYF

D gene: -
clone size: many
V gene: TRBV5-1
J gene: TRBJ1-2
CDR3 DNA: TGCGCCAGCAGCATCTCGGGGGCCGGGGGCTACACCTTC
CDR3 protein: CASSISGAGGYTF

D gene: -
clone size: -
V gene: TRBV20-1
J gene: TRBJ1-5
CDR3 DNA: TGCAGTACATCACAGGGTCCTACGACCGGTGGCAGCAATCAGCCCCAGCATTTT
CDR3 protein: CSTSQGPTTGGSNQPQHF

D gene: -
clone size: many
V gene: TRBV5-1
J gene: TRBJ2-5
CDR3 DNA: TGCGCCAGCAGCGGTGAAGAGACCCAGTACTTC
CDR3 protein: CASSGEETQYF

D gene: TRBD2
clone size: many
V gene: TRBV9
J gene: TRBJ2-1
CDR3 DNA: TGTGCCAGCAGCGTAGACTTAGCGGGAGGTGAGCAGTTCTTC
CDR3 protein: CASSVDLAGGEQFF

D gene: TRBD1
clone size: many
V gene: TRBV5-1
J gene: TRBJ2-7
CDR3 DNA: TGCGCCAGCAGCGCATCGGGACAGAAAAGCGAGCAGTACTTC
CDR3 protein: CASSASGQKSEQYF

D gene: -
clone size: many
V gene: TRBV2
J gene: TRBJ2-4
CDR3 DNA: TGTGCCAGCAGAGATGACCAACTGGGAGCCAAAAACATTCAGTACTTC
CDR3 protein: CASRDDQLGAKNIQYF

D gene: TRBD2
clone size: many
V gene: TRBV5-8
J gene: TRBJ2-4
CDR3 DNA: TGTGCCAGCGGACTAGCGGCTCCCAAAAACATTCAGTACTTC
CDR3 protein: CASGLAAPKNIQYF

D gene: TRBD1
clone size: -
V gene: TRBV7-8
J gene: TRBJ2-5
CDR3 DNA: TGTGCCAGCAGCTCCTCCGGGACAGCCTCGGGGACCCAGTACTTC
CDR3 protein: CASSSSGTASGTQYF

D gene: TRBD2
clone size: many
V gene: TRBV15
J gene: TRBJ2-1
CDR3 DNA: TGTGCCACCAGCAGAGATAACCCTAGCGGGAGAATGGCCTACAATGAGCAGTTCTTC
CDR3 protein: CATSRDNPSGRMAYNEQFF

D gene: TRBD2
clone size: many
V gene: TRBV27
J gene: TRBJ2-2
CDR3 DNA: TGTGCCAGCAGTCCTCCAGGCGCGGGAGTGATAACCGGGGAGCTGTTTTTT
CDR3 protein: CASSPPGAGVITGELFF

D gene: -
clone size: few
V gene: TRBV28
J gene: TRBJ1-5
CDR3 DNA: TGTGCCAGCAGTTTAGTAGGACAGCCCCCGCGGGTCCAGCATTTT
CDR3 protein: CASSLVGQPPRVQHF

D gene: -
clone size: many
V gene: TRBV5-1
J gene: TRBJ1-6
CDR3 DNA: TGCGCCAGCAGCTCGAATGGGGCCGGGAATTCACCCCTCCACTTT
CDR3 protein: CASSSNGAGNSPLHF

D gene: TRBD2
clone size: few
V gene: TRBV30
J gene: TRBJ2-1
CDR3 DNA: TGTGCCTGGAGTGGACTAGCGGGAGGGTCAGGAAATGAGCAGTTCTTC
CDR3 protein: CAWSGLAGGSGNEQFF

D gene: -
clone size: many
V gene: TRBV20-1
J gene: TRBJ1-2
CDR3 DNA: TGCAGTGCTAGAGATCCAGGGTACGGCTACACCTTC
CDR3 protein: CSARDPGYGYTF

D gene: -
clone size: many
V gene: TRBV9
J gene: TRBJ2-1
CDR3 DNA: TGTGCCAGCAGTTTAACTCCGGGGTCCAATGAGCAGTTCTTC
CDR3 protein: CASSLTPGSNEQFF

D gene: -
clone size: -
V gene: TRBV7-9
J gene: TRBJ1-2
CDR3 DNA: TGTGCCAGCAGCCTAAGTGAAAGGGGCTACACCTTC
CDR3 protein: CASSLSERGYTF

D gene: TRBD2
clone size: many
V gene: TRBV10-3
J gene: TRBJ2-1
CDR3 DNA: TGTGCCATCAGTGCCGCGCGGGAGCGCTACAATGAGCAGTTCTTC
CDR3 protein: CAISAARERYNEQFF

D gene: -
clone size: many
V gene: TRBV2
J gene: TRBJ2-6
CDR3 DNA: TGTGCCAGCAGTGAAGGAACAGGCTCCCGGTCTGGGGCCAACGTCCTGACTTTC
CDR3 protein: CASSEGTGSRSGANVLTF

D gene: -
clone size: many
V gene: TRBV19
J gene: TRBJ1-5
CDR3 DNA: TGTGCCAGTAGTATAAGGGCCGCCCTGAGAGGTCAGCCCCAGCATTTT
CDR3 protein: CASSIRAALRGQPQHF

D gene: TRBD1
clone size: many
V gene: TRBV5-1
J gene: TRBJ1-3
CDR3 DNA: TGCGCCAGCAGCCTACCCGGGACAGGAGCTACTCGCTCTGGAAACACCATATATTTT
CDR3 protein: CASSLPGTGATRSGNTIYF